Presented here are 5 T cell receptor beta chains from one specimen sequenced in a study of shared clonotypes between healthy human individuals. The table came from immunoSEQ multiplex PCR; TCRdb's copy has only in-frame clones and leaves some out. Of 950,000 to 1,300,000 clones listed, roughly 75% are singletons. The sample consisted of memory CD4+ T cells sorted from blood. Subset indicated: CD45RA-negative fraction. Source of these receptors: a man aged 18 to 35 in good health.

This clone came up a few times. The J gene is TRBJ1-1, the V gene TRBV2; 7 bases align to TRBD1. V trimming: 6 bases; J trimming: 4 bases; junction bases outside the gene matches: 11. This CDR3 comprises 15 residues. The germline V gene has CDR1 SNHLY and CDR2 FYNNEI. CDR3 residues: CASSLKGTGATEAFF. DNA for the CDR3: TGTGCCAGCAGCTTGAAGGGTACAGGGGCCACTGAAGCTTTCTTT.

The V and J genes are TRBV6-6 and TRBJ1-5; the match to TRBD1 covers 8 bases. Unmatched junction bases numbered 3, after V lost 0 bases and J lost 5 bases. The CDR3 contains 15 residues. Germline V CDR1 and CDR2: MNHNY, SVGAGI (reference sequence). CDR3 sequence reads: CASSYSGRGHQPQHF. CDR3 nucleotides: TGTGCCAGCAGTTACTCCGGCAGGGGGCATCAGCCCCAGCATTTT.

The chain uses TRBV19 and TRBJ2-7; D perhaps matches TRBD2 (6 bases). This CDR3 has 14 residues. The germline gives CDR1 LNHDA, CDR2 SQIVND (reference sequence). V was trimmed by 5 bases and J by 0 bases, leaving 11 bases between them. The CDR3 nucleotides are TGTGCCAGTAGTGCGGGACGCCTCTCCTACGAGCAGTACTTC. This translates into CASSAGRLSYEQYF.

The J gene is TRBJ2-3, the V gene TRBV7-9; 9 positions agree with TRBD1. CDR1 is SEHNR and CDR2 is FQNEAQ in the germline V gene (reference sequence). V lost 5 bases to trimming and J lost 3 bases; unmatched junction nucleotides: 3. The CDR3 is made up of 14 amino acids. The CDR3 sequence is CASSLQGATDTQYF. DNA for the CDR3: TGTGCCAGCAGCCTACAGGGGGCTACAGATACGCAGTATTTT.

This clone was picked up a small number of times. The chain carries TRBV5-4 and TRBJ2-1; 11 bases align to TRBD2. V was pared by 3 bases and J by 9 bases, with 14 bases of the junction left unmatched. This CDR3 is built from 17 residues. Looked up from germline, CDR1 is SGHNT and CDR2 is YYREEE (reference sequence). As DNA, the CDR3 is TGTGCCAGCAGCTCCTCCGGGACTAGCGGACCGCGGAGTGAGCAGTTCTTC. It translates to CASSSSGTSGPRSEQFF.